The clone carrying this TCR beta chain was observed a few times. The antigen remains unidentified. The data are from a study of cytomegalovirus exposure and HLA in healthy donors. Germline values: CDR1 ENHRY, CDR2 SYGVKD. The CDR3 length is 16 residues. V trimming: 2 bases; J trimming: 2 bases; junction bases outside the gene matches: 8. Points from the study as a whole: Later, an analysis found that common viral pathogens appeared to be linked with several of the most significant clusters.

PCR amplification relied on 60 Vbeta primers (plus 13 Jbeta primers). Using immunoSEQ multiplex PCR, the repertoire was profiled, and TCRdb retains in-frame clones only, with some absent. The repertoire consists of 100,000 to 150,000 clones, with about 80% occurring once and the leading ten covering around 1.8%. The V call is TRBV10-3, the J call TRBJ2-7; 8 bases align to TRBD1. The sequence was collected from a woman aged 45-59 years in good health and CMV-seronegative. Sequenced material: PBMCs. CDR3 sequence: CAISERRTGITYEQYF. DNA for the CDR3: TGTGCCATCAGTGAGCGCAGGACAGGGATCACCTACGAGCAGTACTTC.